This T cell receptor beta chain derives from a study of blood T cell repertoires in COVID-19. Study in general: COVID-19 samples collected from the United States, Italy and Spain covered acute and convalescent phases. Nucleic acid was either cDNA or gDNA, and it came from T cells, B-cell-depleted T cells, or PBMCs.

Germline V gene data show CDR1 as LNHDA and CDR2 as SQIVND (reference sequence). This CDR3 comprises 14 residues. V was pared by 11 bases and J by 0 bases, with 14 bases between. The data were produced by immunoSEQ multiplex PCR, yet TCRdb's version contains in-frame clones alone and is incomplete. The sample comprises some 170,000 clones, around four fifths of which are singletons, and around 3% rests with the top ten. This sequence was found in a man between 65 and 85 years old with acute or convalescent COVID-19. The material sequenced was peripheral blood. The J gene is TRBJ1-3, the V gene TRBV19; no clear D. The CDR3 sequence: CASRWLNSGNTIYF. CDR3 bases: TGTGCCTCCCGATGGCTCAACTCTGGAAACACCATATATTTT.